This T cell receptor (beta chain) was sequenced during a study of regulatory T cells in long-lasting Graves disease. HTBI primers from iRepertoire and Arm-PCR of CDR3 regions yielded the TCR beta libraries. Authors' data handling: Identified segments across samples numbered roughly 62 TRBV and roughly 15 TRBJ. Each CDR3 protein is one row after TCRdb ran MiXCR on the multiplex PCR reads. It is TCRdb's table, rather than the study itself, that gives the V and J calls and clone size. Of some 240,000 distinct CDR3 sequences detected, roughly 19% appear once; the ten largest clones hold 10% to 15%. This sample's time point: newly diagnosed GD, antithyroid drugs for less than 3 months. PBMC-derived RNA was used for the TCR library. This CDR3 is 13 amino acids long. V was trimmed by 6 bases and J by 9 bases, leaving 18 bases between them. The germline CDR1 and CDR2 sequences are SGHAT and FQNNGV. This same sample was also taken into another study, of T cells in Graves' hyperthyroidism and ophthalmopathy. That work adds: The primer set for the first-round RT-PCR of the TCR CDR3 was HTBI.

The specimen comprised peripheral blood mononuclear cells (PBMCs), sampled at new diagnosis, from a patient treated with antithyroid drugs. The rearrangement uses TRBV11-2 and TRBJ2-7; a possible D gene is TRBD1 (6 bases). The TCR comes from a woman aged 25 to 39 with Graves disease. This CDR3 is CASSQGTASGQYF. CDR3 sequence (DNA): TGTGCCAGCAGTCAGGGGACGGCCTCGGGGCAGTACTTC. Supplemented by reference TRBV11-2 and TRBJ2-7, the full variable domain reads EAGVAQSPRYKIIEKRQSVAFWCNPISGHATLYWYQQILGQGPKLLIQFQNNGVVDDSQLPKDRFSAERLKGVDSTLKIQPAKLEDSAVYLCASSQGTASGQYFGPGTRLTVT.